A single sample gave rise to the 12 T cell receptor beta chains below, sequenced in a study of shared clonotypes between healthy human individuals. Profiling relied on immunoSEQ multiplex PCR, and the TCRdb table lists in-frame clones only, not all of them. The profile shows 980,000 or so clones, roughly 72% of them singletons. Material: memory CD4+ T cells sorted from blood. The sample's subset: CD45RA-negative fraction. These receptors were obtained from a man aged 18-30 years in good health.

This clone was seen a single time. The gene calls are TRBV7-2 and TRBJ2-1; TRBD2 might be the D (6 bases). The length of the CDR3 is 13 residues. Trimming removed 2 bases at V and 7 bases at J, with 9 bases between. The germline CDR1 and CDR2 sequences are SGHTA and FQGNSA. CDR3 DNA sequence: TGTGCCAGCAGCTTAACGGGGGTGAATGAGCAGTTCTTC. The encoded protein is CASSLTGVNEQFF.

The J gene is TRBJ1-4, the V gene TRBV2; 7 bases are shared with TRBD1. The CDR3 covers 14 residues. CDR1 SNHLY and CDR2 FYNNEI come from the germline V gene. After removal of 6 bases from V and 8 bases from J, the junction contained 9 bases not matched to a gene. The CDR3 sequence: CASSLRAGGEKLFF. DNA for the CDR3: TGTGCCAGCAGCCTGAGGGCAGGGGGAGAAAAACTGTTTTTT.

The rearrangement uses TRBV11-2 and TRBJ2-7; 8 bases are shared with TRBD1. Looked up from germline, CDR1 is SGHAT and CDR2 is FQNNGV. The CDR3 is 15 amino acids. The J segment lost 2 bases and the V segment lost 5 bases, leaving 8 bases of the junction unmatched. DNA of the CDR3: TGTGCCAGCAGCGCCGGGCAGGGGGCGGCCTACGAGCAGTACTTC. As protein: CASSAGQGAAYEQYF. Filled out from reference TRBV11-2 and TRBJ2-7, the complete variable domain reads EAGVAQSPRYKIIEKRQSVAFWCNPISGHATLYWYQQILGQGPKLLIQFQNNGVVDDSQLPKDRFSAERLKGVDSTLKIQPAKLEDSAVYLCASSAGQGAAYEQYFGPGTRLTVT.

The chain combines TRBV25-1 with TRBJ2-2; maybe TRBD1 (5 bases). Germline V CDR1 and CDR2: MGHDK, SYGVNS. V lost 1 base, J lost 0 bases, and 9 bases lay in between. CDR3 size: 16 residues. The CDR3 region has the DNA TGTGCCAGCAGTGAATTAGGGGTAGCGAACACCGGGGAGCTGTTTTTT. It is translated as CASSELGVANTGELFF.

The chain couples TRBV2 to TRBJ1-1; perhaps TRBD1 as D (5 bases). From germline, CDR1 is SNHLY and CDR2 FYNNEI. Trimming took 3 bases from V and 4 from J, leaving 12 bases between them. This CDR3 contains 14 residues. CDR3 protein: CASSEWGSTTEAFF. As DNA, the CDR3 is TGTGCCAGCAGTGAGTGGGGGTCGACCACTGAAGCTTTCTTT.

The genes are TRBV7-2 and TRBJ1-2; possibly TRBD1 for D (5 bases). V shed 4 bases and J shed 6 bases, with 18 bases lying between them. Looked up from germline, CDR1 is SGHTA and CDR2 is FQGNSA. The CDR3 has 15 amino acids. The CDR3 DNA is TGTGCCAGCAGCTCCCGCTATGGGGGATTTGATGGCTACACCTTC. Protein: CASSSRYGGFDGYTF.

This chain uses TRBV5-1 with TRBJ2-6; D is perhaps TRBD1 or TRBD2 (5 bases each). V lost 3 bases and J 4 bases, leaving 8 bases between the germline ends. The CDR3 sequence is 14 residues long. CDR1 is SGHRS and CDR2 is YFSETQ in the germline V gene. CDR3 coding DNA: TGCGCCAGCAGCTGGGACGACGGGGCCAACGTCCTGACTTTC. Protein sequence: CASSWDDGANVLTF.

V usage is TRBV7-3 and J usage is TRBJ2-3; 9 bases are shared with TRBD2. The CDR3 is made up of 15 amino acids. In germline, CDR1 is SGHTA, CDR2 FQGTGA. J was trimmed by 2 bases and V by 5 bases; bases with no gene match: 5. CDR3 in DNA: TGTGCCAGCAGCGCGAGCGGGGGGACCACAGATACGCAGTATTTT. Translating gives CASSASGGTTDTQYF.

This clone appeared once. At one boundary the junction diverges from the germline segment, which might be a read error. V gene TRBV7-7 combines with J gene TRBJ2-7, with unresolved D. This CDR3 contains 15 residues. Germline lookup yields CDR1 SSHAT and CDR2 FNYEAQ (reference sequence). DNA for the CDR3: TGTGCTAGCAGCTTATATCTTGGCGACTCCTACGAGCAGTACTTC. Protein product: CASSLYLGDSYEQYF.

The genes are TRBV10-1 and TRBJ2-7, with D perhaps matching TRBD2 (7 bases). Trimming took 3 bases from V and 4 from J, leaving 13 bases between them. Germline V gene sequence: CDR1 WNHNN, CDR2 SYGVQD (reference sequence). This CDR3 contains 14 residues. The CDR3 coding sequence is TGCGCCAGCAGTGACGGGGGGCGCGGTTACGAGCAGTACTTC. Its translation: CASSDGGRGYEQYF.

This chain connects TRBV6-1 to TRBJ2-2, with unresolved D. Germline V gene data show CDR1 as MNHNS and CDR2 as SASEGT. Trimming removed 4 bases from V and 4 bases from J, with 16 bases in between. This CDR3 contains 16 residues. The CDR3 coding sequence is TGTGCCAGCAGTGCTCCTTCGGGCCCGGGCACCGGGGAGCTGTTTTTT. Translating gives CASSAPSGPGTGELFF.

V is TRBV30 and J is TRBJ2-5; D is unresolved. The DNA end lines up better with TRBJ2-7; the J call may be wrong. CDR3 size: 13 residues. Germline V CDR1 and CDR2: GTSNPN, SVGIG (reference sequence). The CDR3 DNA sequence: TGTGCCTGGAGTGTCAATAGGCGTAACGAGCAGTACTTC. Amino acids: CAWSVNRRNEQYF.